These 10 T cell receptor beta chains were all obtained from the same sample, sequenced in a study of cytomegalovirus exposure and HLA in healthy donors (dated by TCRdb to 2016 to 2017). Libraries were built with the immunoSEQ multiplex PCR assay. The multiplex PCR relied on a mix of 60 forward primers for TCR Vbeta segments and 13 reverse primers for TCR Jbeta segments. The clones in this table, taken by TCRdb from immuneACCESS, are in-frame only. Not every clone is retained; where verified, under half of the shortfall comes from an unresolved V gene, and the cause of the rest is unknown. This sample holds around 150,000 clones; 60% to 80% were observed only once. Of the sample, 4% to 5% falls within the top ten clones. The sequenced sample consisted of PBMCs. The source of these receptors is a man between 18 and 35 years old in good health and CMV-seropositive.

V usage is TRBV9 and J usage is TRBJ2-2; D may be TRBD2 (5 bases). The CDR3 is 14 residues long. In germline, CDR1 is SGDLS, CDR2 YYNGEE. Trimming pared 6 bases from V and 1 base from J, leaving 10 bases between. The DNA of the CDR3 is TGTGCCAGCACCCTGGGGAGGAACACCGGGGAGCTGTTTTTT. Amino acid sequence: CASTLGRNTGELFF.

This chain links TRBV10-3 with TRBJ1-3; the match to TRBD1 covers 8 bases. The length of the CDR3 is 15 residues. Germline V CDR1 and CDR2: ENHRY, SYGVKD. Trimming removed 8 bases from V and 0 bases from J; junction bases left unmatched: 6. As DNA, the CDR3 is TGTGCCATCTCGACAGGGGAACCCTCTGGAAACACCATATATTTT. Protein product: CAISTGEPSGNTIYF.

The chain is built from TRBV7-3 and TRBJ2-2; D is possibly TRBD1 (5 bases). This CDR3 has 14 residues. Trimming removed 5 bases from V and 3 bases from J, with 10 bases in between. Germline CDR1 and CDR2: SGHTA and FQGTGA. CDR3 region: CASSDDSYTGELFF. CDR3 in DNA: TGTGCCAGCAGCGATGACAGTTACACCGGGGAGCTGTTTTTT.

V is TRBV5-6 and J is TRBJ2-2, with 7 bases identical to TRBD1. The CDR3 sequence is 16 residues long. Trimming at V came to 1 base and at J to 1 base, leaving 4 bases not matched to a gene. Germline values: CDR1 SGHDT, CDR2 YYEEEE. The CDR3 nucleotides are TGTGCCAGCAGCTTGCGAGGGGGCAGGAACACCGGGGAGCTGTTTTTT. It codes for CASSLRGGRNTGELFF.

This chain connects TRBV5-1 to TRBJ1-1; no clear D gene. The CDR3 sequence is 13 residues long. CDR1 and CDR2 from the germline V gene are SGHRS and YFSETQ. V was pared by 0 bases and J by 3 bases, with 6 bases between. The CDR3 spells CASSLGEYTEAFF. CDR3 bases: TGCGCCAGCAGCTTGGGGGAGTACACTGAAGCTTTCTTT.

The chain carries TRBV2 and TRBJ2-1; TRBD1 is a possible D gene (6 bases). The V end lost 3 bases, the J end lost 4 bases, and 7 bases lay between the germline ends. The CDR3 has 13 amino acids. Looked up from germline, CDR1 is SNHLY and CDR2 is FYNNEI. In DNA form, the CDR3 reads TGTGCCAGCAGTGACAGGGGTTACAATGAGCAGTTCTTC. It is translated as CASSDRGYNEQFF.

This rearrangement joins TRBV29-1 to TRBJ1-1; possible D gene TRBD1, 6 bases. This CDR3 comprises 11 residues. Germline V gene sequence: CDR1 SQVTM, CDR2 ANQGSEA. V lost 7 bases and J 5 bases, leaving 11 bases between the germline ends. CDR3 residues: CSGFRGTEAFF. In nucleotides, the CDR3 is TGCAGCGGGTTCAGGGGTACTGAAGCTTTCTTT.

The CDR3 sequence: CASSLRSLGTGKNTEAFF. The CDR3 nucleotides read TGCGCCAGCAGCTTGAGATCCCTTGGGACAGGGAAGAACACTGAAGCTTTCTTT. The rearrangement joins TRBV5-1 to TRBJ1-1, with 9 bases that match TRBD1. Trimming cost V 1 base and J 1 base; bases outside gene matches: 11. The germline gives CDR1 SGHRS, CDR2 YFSETQ. The CDR3 sequence is 18 residues long.

There are a few counts of this clone. The genes are TRBV28 and TRBJ2-6; 12 bases align to TRBD1. Unmatched junction bases numbered 8, after V lost 8 bases and J lost 0 bases. There are 18 residues in the CDR3. Per the germline V gene, CDR1 is MDHEN and CDR2 is SYDVKM. The CDR3 reads CASSFLGQGASGANVLTF. CDR3 nucleotide sequence: TGTGCCAGCTCTTTTTTGGGACAGGGGGCCTCTGGGGCCAACGTCCTGACTTTC.

This clone was recorded a few times. V usage is TRBV29-1 and J usage is TRBJ2-5, with 9 positions matching TRBD2. With 0 bases clipped from V and 5 bases from J, the junction kept 10 bases outside the gene matches. This CDR3 is 16 amino acids long. The germline V gene has CDR1 SQVTM and CDR2 ANQGSEA. CDR3 region: CSVEDGRREGSETQYF. CDR3 nucleotides: TGCAGCGTTGAAGATGGTCGGCGGGAGGGGTCTGAGACCCAGTACTTC. The full variable domain, in which reference TRBV29-1 and TRBJ2-5 provide the parts outside the CDR3, is SAVISQKPSRDICQRGTSLTIQCQVDSQVTMMFWYRQQPGQSLTLIATANQGSEATYESGFVIDKFPISRPNLTFSTLTVSNMSPEDSSIYLCSVEDGRREGSETQYFGPGTRLLVL.